Here is one TCR beta chain with its context. What it binds is not known. Genomic DNA, serving as template, underwent TCR beta VDJ and CDR3 profiling. TCRdb passed the reads through MiXCR, listing each CDR3 protein once. The sample lists a few hundred thousand distinct CDR3 sequences, roughly 59% occurring once. This sample stems from a study of CD8+CD57+ T cells in acquired aplastic anemia. General observations from the study: Levels of CD8+ Simpson's diversity were not significantly distinct in patients versus controls.

Patients who underwent sequencing had shown CD8+CD57+ cell expansion by flow cytometry. Patients uniformly had severe acquired aplastic anemia. Patient blood was sampled before any therapy had been received. The sequenced sample was sorted CD4+, CD8+, or CD8+CD57+ T cells (not recorded which) from PBMCs. This receptor was identified in a human donor with aplastic anemia.

The CDR3 here is CASSPDRQGITDEQYF. DNA of the CDR3: TGTGCCAGCAGCCCGGACCGACAGGGGATTACCGACGAGCAGTACTTC. V and J are TRBV7-2 and TRBJ2-7; 8 bases fit TRBD1. V lost 5 bases and J lost 5; bases outside the gene matches: 14. The germline gives CDR1 SGHTA, CDR2 FQGNSA. The CDR3 length is 16 residues.